These 5 T cell receptor beta chains share one sample of origin, sequenced in a study of spatial heterogeneity in lung cancer. Findings and caveats of the study: Within tumors, counts of expanded alpha and beta TCRs tracked tumor mutation counts.

The time point denotes: sample taken at primary tumor resection. No antigen has been identified for these receptors. TCRdb re-called the 5' RACE reads through MiXCR, storing one row per CDR3 protein. The sample lists approximately 13,000 distinct CDR3 sequences; over 4.5% were seen once. This specimen was lung tumor tissue, taken at surgery. The receptors shown here come from a male donor with early-stage non-small cell lung cancer.

This clonotype is large within its sample. The chain couples TRBV20-1 to TRBJ2-2; 8 bases agree with TRBD2. The V segment lost 2 bases and the J segment 4 bases; nucleotides outside the gene matches: 6. CDR3 length: 15 amino acids. CDR1 is DFQATT and CDR2 is SNEGSKA in the germline V gene (reference sequence). DNA of the CDR3: TGCAGTGCTAGACCCAGCGGGGGAGGCACCGGGGAGCTGTTTTTT. This codes for CSARPSGGGTGELFF.

This clonotype has ten or more counts. The V call is TRBV7-9, the J call TRBJ1-5; no firm D call. Trimming took 4 bases from V and 5 from J, leaving 9 bases between them. This CDR3 has 13 residues. Germline loops: CDR1 SEHNR, CDR2 FQNEAQ (reference sequence). The CDR3 is CASSYSEYQPQHF. The DNA for the CDR3 is TGTGCCAGCAGCTACAGTGAATATCAGCCCCAGCATTTT.

This clonotype was seen many times. The rearrangement joins TRBV12-3 or TRBV12-4 to TRBJ1-3; the D is unclear. The CDR3 sequence is 13 residues long. V was shortened by 6 bases and J by 0 bases, with 6 bases between the two germline ends. The CDR3 nucleotides are TGTGCCAGCAGAAAGTACTCTGGAAACACCATATATTTT. Translated, it gives CASRKYSGNTIYF.

This clonotype was found many times. V gene TRBV7-9 combines with J gene TRBJ1-3, with D possibly TRBD1 on 5 matching bases. CDR1 is SEHNR, CDR2 FQNEAQ, per germline (reference sequence). Deletions cut 4 bases from V and 9 bases from J, with 16 bases between. CDR3 length: 14 amino acids. The CDR3, as DNA: TGTGCCAGCAGCTCCACAACCGCCGGGGGCACCATATATTTT. The encoded protein is CASSSTTAGGTIYF. Looking up the rest from reference TRBV7-9 and TRBJ1-3 gives the full variable domain: DTGVSQNPRHKITKRGQNVTFRCDPISEHNRLYWYRQTLGQGPEFLTYFQNEAQLEKSRLLSDRFSAERPKGSFSTLEIQRTEQGDSAMYLCASSSTTAGGTIYFGEGSWLTVV.

At least ten counts were recorded for this clonotype. The CDR3 is CASSSLAGPRSGELFF. The CDR3 nucleotides are TGTGCCAGCAGCTCCCTAGCGGGGCCGCGTTCCGGGGAGCTGTTTTTT. The V and J genes are TRBV7-3 and TRBJ2-2, with 9 nucleotides matching TRBD2. The CDR3 extends over 16 amino acids. The J segment lost 6 bases and the V segment lost 4 bases, leaving 9 bases of the junction unmatched. Looked up from germline, CDR1 is SGHTA and CDR2 is FQGTGA.